The 30 T cell receptor beta chains below were found in one sample sequenced in a study of T cell repertoires in cytomegalovirus infection. One entry per CDR3 protein results from TCRdb running MiXCR on the reads. The sample holds roughly 320,000 distinct CDR3 sequences, 9.6% seen once. Sequences were obtained from PBMCs. These receptors all come from a human donor in good health (CMV status not recorded). Some clones in this sample may be carry-over from other donors' samples.

The chain carries TRBV30 and TRBJ2-5; no clear D. The CDR3 totals 15 residues. The germline CDR1 and CDR2 sequences are GTSNPN and SVGIG (reference sequence). The V end lost 4 bases, the J end lost 3 bases, and 18 bases lay between the germline ends. The CDR3 protein is CAWITFWDAEETQYF. In nucleotides, the CDR3 is TGTGCCTGGATTACGTTCTGGGATGCGGAAGAGACCCAGTACTTC. The full variable domain, with the rest looked up from reference TRBV30 and TRBJ2-5, is SQTIHQWPATLVQPVGSPLSLECTVEGTSNPNLYWYRQAAGRGLQLLFYSVGIGQISSEVPQNLSASRPQDRQFILSSKKLLLSDSGFYLCAWITFWDAEETQYFGPGTRLLVL.

This clonotype has ten or more counts. The chain employs TRBV10-3 and TRBJ2-2, with TRBD2 matching over 14 bases. Germline V lookup: CDR1 ENHRY, CDR2 SYGVKD. CDR3 length equals 18 residues. V lost 5 bases to trimming and J lost 8 bases; unmatched junction nucleotides: 13. The CDR3 protein is CAISSRTSGGTTAGELFF. CDR3 DNA sequence: TGTGCCATCAGTTCAAGGACTAGCGGGGGGACAACGGCTGGGGAGCTGTTTTTT.

The chain uses TRBV7-9 and TRBJ1-1; D not resolved. The CDR3 is made up of 14 amino acids. The germline CDR1 and CDR2 sequences are SEHNR and FQNEAQ (reference sequence). V was cut by 1 base and J by 0 bases, with 6 bases left in between. The CDR3 loop reads CASSLVGMNTEAFF. In DNA, the CDR3 is TGTGCCAGCAGCTTAGTAGGAATGAACACTGAAGCTTTCTTT.

In its sample, this clonotype was seen many times. V usage is TRBV7-9 and J usage is TRBJ2-5; 9 positions agree with TRBD1. V was clipped by 5 bases and J by 4 bases; unmatched bases: 8. CDR3 length: 15 amino acids. Germline CDR1 SEHNR, CDR2 FQNEAQ (reference sequence). The CDR3 sequence: CASSLRDRVGETQYF. CDR3 in DNA: TGTGCCAGCAGCCTCCGGGACAGGGTAGGAGAGACCCAGTACTTC. Full variable domain (remainder filled in from reference TRBV7-9 and TRBJ2-5): DTGVSQNPRHKITKRGQNVTFRCDPISEHNRLYWYRQTLGQGPEFLTYFQNEAQLEKSRLLSDRFSAERPKGSFSTLEIQRTEQGDSAMYLCASSLRDRVGETQYFGPGTRLLVL.

This clonotype was recorded many times. The chain recombines TRBV28 with TRBJ2-4; TRBD1 is a possible D gene (6 bases). The CDR3 sequence is 15 residues long. V was pared by 6 bases and J by 3 bases, with 15 bases between. CDR1 is MDHEN, CDR2 SYDVKM, per germline. CDR3 region: CASSRQVRGKNIQYF. CDR3 in DNA: TGTGCCAGCAGCCGACAGGTTCGCGGCAAAAACATTCAGTACTTC.

J is TRBJ2-1 and V is TRBV20-1; 9 nucleotides line up with TRBD2. V lost 6 bases, J lost 9 bases, and 12 bases stayed unmatched. CDR3 length equals 14 residues. Germline V gene lookup returns CDR1 DFQATT and CDR2 SNEGSKA (reference sequence). The CDR3, as DNA: TGCAGTGCCCAGACTAGCGGCTCGAGTAGTGAGCAGTTCTTC. It is translated as CSAQTSGSSSEQFF.

In this sample, this clonotype turned up many times. The chain links TRBV4-1 to TRBJ2-1; TRBD2 agrees at 9 bases. V lost 1 base to trimming and J lost 4 bases; unmatched junction nucleotides: 11. The germline V gene encodes CDR1 MGHRA and CDR2 YSYEKL. The CDR3 covers 18 residues. The chain's CDR3 is CASSQASAGTSWYNEQFF. CDR3 bases: TGCGCCAGCAGCCAAGCCTCCGCAGGGACTAGCTGGTACAATGAGCAGTTCTTC.

This clonotype showed up many times. The chain couples TRBV7-8 to TRBJ1-1; possible D gene TRBD1, 6 bases. The CDR3 is made up of 15 amino acids. The germline CDR1 and CDR2 sequences are SGHVS and FQNEAQ. Trimming took 3 bases from V and 1 from J, leaving 12 bases between them. The CDR3 loop is CASSFDGTPNTEAFF. DNA for the CDR3: TGTGCCAGCAGCTTTGACGGGACACCGAACACTGAAGCTTTCTTT. The whole variable domain, filled in from reference TRBV7-8 and TRBJ1-1, reads GAGVSQSPRYKVAKRGQDVALRCDPISGHVSLFWYQQALGQGPEFLTYFQNEAQLDKSGLPSDRFFAERPEGSVSTLKIQRTQQEDSAVYLCASSFDGTPNTEAFFGQGTRLTVV.

There are a few counts of this clonotype. This chain connects TRBV24-1 to TRBJ1-2, with 8 bases that match TRBD1. Germline loops: CDR1 KGHDR, CDR2 SFDVKD. Losses at the gene ends were 3 bases for V and 5 bases for J; bases not matched to a gene: 7. CDR3 length equals 15 residues. The CDR3 coding sequence is TGTGCCACCAGTGATCCTCCCGACAGGGGATATGGCTACACCTTC. Translation gives CATSDPPDRGYGYTF.

This clonotype was seen repeatedly, ten times or more. The V call is TRBV7-2, the J call TRBJ2-5; no firm D call. CDR3 length equals 14 residues. The ends were cut back, 1 base at V and 2 bases at J, with 8 bases in the middle. Germline CDR1 and CDR2: SGHTA and FQGNSA. CDR3 loop: CASSLGFSQETQYF. Written as DNA, the CDR3 is TGTGCCAGCAGCTTAGGTTTCAGTCAAGAGACCCAGTACTTC.

This clonotype was observed many times. The chain is built from TRBV20-1 and TRBJ2-4; 7 bases agree with TRBD1. Germline values: CDR1 DFQATT, CDR2 SNEGSKA (reference sequence). With 6 bases clipped from V and 3 bases from J, the junction kept 11 bases outside the gene matches. The CDR3 is 15 residues long. CDR3 sequence reads: CSASTPTGNKNIQYF. The CDR3 region has the DNA TGCAGTGCCTCAACCCCGACAGGGAACAAAAACATTCAGTACTTC.

This clonotype was detected a few times. The chain carries TRBV14 and TRBJ1-1; D remains unclear. Looked up from germline, CDR1 is SGHDN and CDR2 is FVKESK. The V end was cut by 8 bases, the J end by 1 base, with 11 bases between. This CDR3 is 13 amino acids long. The CDR3 protein is CASVDLRNTEAFF. The DNA for the CDR3 is TGTGCCAGCGTCGACCTCCGGAACACTGAAGCTTTCTTT.

The rearrangement links TRBV28 to TRBJ1-6; 9 bases match TRBD1. Germline CDR1 MDHEN, CDR2 SYDVKM. Losses at the gene ends were 5 bases for V and 9 bases for J; bases not matched to a gene: 5. CDR3 length equals 14 residues. The CDR3 loop is CASSTRDRASPLHF. In nucleotides, the CDR3 is TGTGCCAGCAGTACACGGGACAGGGCTTCACCCCTCCACTTT.

The V call is TRBV20-1, the J call TRBJ1-2; TRBD1 aligns across 8 bases. The CDR3 loop spans 14 amino acids. The ends lost 0 bases at V and 5 bases at J; junction bases unmatched: 5. Per germline, CDR1 DFQATT and CDR2 SNEGSKA (reference sequence). The CDR3: CSARDRDRGYGYTF. The CDR3, as DNA: TGCAGTGCTAGAGATCGCGACAGGGGTTATGGCTACACCTTC.

This clonotype has a count of ten or more. The V and J genes are TRBV7-9 and TRBJ2-6, with unresolved D. This CDR3 is built from 19 residues. CDR1 and CDR2 from the germline V gene are SEHNR and FQNEAQ (reference sequence). V was shortened by 3 bases and J by 0 bases, with 18 bases between the two germline ends. The CDR3 protein is CASSFRPFGSPSGANVLTF. Written as DNA, the CDR3 is TGTGCCAGCAGCTTCCGGCCCTTTGGATCCCCCTCTGGGGCCAACGTCCTGACTTTC. The complete variable domain, with remaining parts taken from reference TRBV7-9 and TRBJ2-6, reads DTGVSQNPRHKITKRGQNVTFRCDPISEHNRLYWYRQTLGQGPEFLTYFQNEAQLEKSRLLSDRFSAERPKGSFSTLEIQRTEQGDSAMYLCASSFRPFGSPSGANVLTFGAGSRLTVL.

Many counts were recorded for this clonotype. The chain is built from TRBV7-9 and TRBJ1-5; TRBD1 agrees at 7 bases. The V segment lost 4 bases and the J segment 2 bases; nucleotides outside the gene matches: 8. Germline V gene sequence: CDR1 SEHNR, CDR2 FQNEAQ (reference sequence). The CDR3 is 16 amino acids. The CDR3 DNA reads as TGTGCCAGCAGCTCCTCACAGGGGACGGGCAATCAGCCCCAGCATTTT. Encoded protein: CASSSSQGTGNQPQHF.

This clonotype showed up many times. The rearrangement joins TRBV6-2 or TRBV6-3 to TRBJ2-1; D is possibly TRBD2 (6 bases). Germline V gives CDR1 MNHEY, CDR2 SVGEGT. CDR3 length: 15 residues. Trimming took off 2 bases at V and 3 bases at J, with 11 bases between the two ends. CDR3 DNA: TGTGCCAGCAGTTACGGGCGGGACCTCTACAATGAGCAGTTCTTC. As protein: CASSYGRDLYNEQFF.

On this clonotype: Given a much more abundant clone one base away, this may be a read error. This chain uses TRBV2 with TRBJ2-7; possible D gene TRBD1, 5 bases. The V end was cut by 11 bases, the J end by 9 bases, with 14 bases between. Germline V gene sequence: CDR1 SNHLY, CDR2 FYNNEI. The CDR3 consists of 10 residues. CDR3 bases: TGTGCCTCCCAGGGCCACGTGCAGTACTTC. The encoded protein is CASQGHVQYF. Filled out from reference TRBV2 and TRBJ2-7, the complete variable domain reads EPEVTQTPSHQVTQMGQEVILRCVPISNHLYFYWYRQILGQKVEFLVSFYNNEISEKSEIFDDQFSVERPDGSNFTLKIRSTKLEDSAMYFCASQGHVQYFGPGTRLTVT.

This clonotype was seen at least ten times. The chain is built from TRBV7-9 and TRBJ1-5; D call uncertain. Per germline, CDR1 SEHNR and CDR2 FQNEAQ (reference sequence). V gave up 2 bases and J gave up 9 bases, with 14 bases separating them. This CDR3 region has 14 residues. The CDR3 nucleotides read TGTGCCAGCAGCTTAACGGCAGCGGAGGGGCCCCAGCATTTT. Amino acid sequence: CASSLTAAEGPQHF.

This clonotype was seen many times. The chain employs TRBV18 and TRBJ1-6, with D tentatively TRBD1 (5 bases). The CDR3 has 14 amino acids. CDR1 KGHSH and CDR2 LQKENI come from the germline V gene. The V and J ends lost 0 bases and 9 bases respectively, with 9 bases between them. The CDR3 spells CASSPPGEGSPLHF. In DNA form, the CDR3 reads TGTGCCAGCTCACCACCAGGGGAAGGTTCACCCCTCCACTTT.

The sample holds a few counts of this clonotype. The rearrangement joins TRBV20-1 to TRBJ1-1; D possibly corresponds to TRBD1 (6 bases). CDR1 and CDR2 from the germline V gene are DFQATT and SNEGSKA (reference sequence). There are 14 residues in the CDR3. Trimming took off 1 base at V and 1 base at J, with 10 bases between the two ends. The CDR3 nucleotides read TGCAGTGCTAGAGTAGGGGGGTCGAACACTGAAGCTTTCTTT. Translated: CSARVGGSNTEAFF.

This clonotype has ten or more counts. The V and J genes are TRBV20-1 and TRBJ2-1, with D possibly matching TRBD1 (6 bases). Germline loops: CDR1 DFQATT, CDR2 SNEGSKA (reference sequence). The CDR3 contains 14 residues. V was clipped by 6 bases and J by 5 bases, with 17 bases between them. The CDR3 sequence is CSAEDQGSNNEQFF. The CDR3 DNA follows: TGCAGTGCCGAAGACCAGGGGTCCAACAATGAGCAGTTCTTC.

This clonotype showed up many times. The V call is TRBV7-6, the J call TRBJ2-1; 8 bases map to TRBD2. Looked up from germline, CDR1 is SGHVS and CDR2 is FNYEAQ. Unmatched junction bases numbered 6, after V lost 5 bases and J lost 3 bases. CDR3 length: 15 residues. DNA of the CDR3: TGTGCCAGCAGCCGGGGGGGGGGCATCTACAATGAGCAGTTCTTC. It specifies CASSRGGGIYNEQFF.

This clonotype was observed a few times. The chain employs TRBV5-6 and TRBJ1-1; 8 nucleotides align to TRBD1. The CDR3 totals 15 residues. Germline V gene lookup returns CDR1 SGHDT and CDR2 YYEEEE. J gave up 3 bases and V 7 bases, and 11 bases lay outside the gene matches. In nucleotides, the CDR3 is TGTGCCAGCTTTGAACAGACAGGGGAGTACACTGAAGCTTTCTTT. Protein sequence: CASFEQTGEYTEAFF.

The chain recombines TRBV7-6 with TRBJ1-1; TRBD1 agrees at 10 bases. J was trimmed by 7 bases and V by 1 base; bases with no gene match: 6. CDR3 size: 15 residues. Germline V lookup: CDR1 SGHVS, CDR2 FNYEAQ. This CDR3 reads CASSLETGGAGEAFF. The CDR3 bases are TGTGCCAGCAGCTTAGAGACAGGGGGCGCGGGTGAAGCTTTCTTT.

This clonotype came up once. Compared with germline, one end of the junction differs, possibly owing to a read error. V usage is TRBV19 and J usage is TRBJ2-6; the D gene is possibly TRBD2 (6 bases). From germline, CDR1 is LNHDA and CDR2 SQIVND (reference sequence). CDR3 length: 17 amino acids. CDR3 DNA sequence: TGTGCCAGTAGGGAGGGGCAGCTTCTCTCTGGGACCAACGTCCTGACTTTC. Translated: CASREGQLLSGTNVLTF. Drawing the rest from reference TRBV19 and TRBJ2-6, the complete variable domain is DGGITQSPKYLFRKEGQNVTLSCEQNLNHDAMYWYRQDPGQGLRLIYYSQIVNDFQKGDIAEGYSVSREKKESFPLTVTSAQKNPTAFYLCASREGQLLSGTNVLTFGAGSRLTVL.

The CDR3 sequence is CASSLMARNTGELFF. The CDR3 coding sequence is TGTGCCAGCAGCTTAATGGCCAGGAACACCGGGGAGCTGTTTTTT. This chain links TRBV7-4 with TRBJ2-2; D is unclear. V was cut by 2 bases and J by 1 base, with 8 bases left in between. CDR1 SGHVT and CDR2 SQSDAQ come from the germline V gene. The CDR3 is made up of 15 amino acids.

This clonotype was found many times. CDR3 nucleotides: TGTGCCAGCTCCCCTAGCGGGGGACCCAGGAAGACCCAGTACTTC. Protein sequence: CASSPSGGPRKTQYF. J is TRBJ2-5 and V is TRBV7-2; 10 bases agree with TRBD2. V lost 8 bases and J lost 6; bases outside the gene matches: 12. The CDR3 is 15 amino acids. The germline CDR1 and CDR2 sequences are SGHTA and FQGNSA.

This clonotype appeared many times. The V and J genes are TRBV5-1 and TRBJ1-2; possible D gene TRBD1, 6 bases. Trimming pared 4 bases from V and 4 bases from J, leaving 17 bases between. This CDR3 has 15 amino acids. Looked up from germline, CDR1 is SGHRS and CDR2 is YFSETQ. The CDR3 sequence: CASSAQGERSYGYTF. CDR3 in DNA: TGCGCCAGCAGCGCACAGGGTGAAAGGAGCTATGGCTACACCTTC.

This clonotype came up a few times. The chain carries TRBV25-1 and TRBJ2-3, with D tentatively TRBD2 (5 bases). Looked up from germline, CDR1 is MGHDK and CDR2 is SYGVNS. The length of the CDR3 is 16 residues. Trimming left V 6 bases short and J 2 bases short, with 18 bases between. CDR3 loop: CASRAPPGISTDTQYF. The CDR3 bases are TGTGCCAGCAGAGCACCCCCCGGGATTTCCACAGATACGCAGTATTTT. Full variable domain (rest looked up from reference TRBV25-1 and TRBJ2-3): EADIYQTPRYLVIGTGKKITLECSQTMGHDKMYWYQQDPGMELHLIHYSYGVNSTEKGDLSSESTVSRIRTEHFPLTLESARPSHTSQYLCASRAPPGISTDTQYFGPGTRLTVL.